These T cell receptor beta chains were read from a single sample in a study of beta chain features in type 1 diabetes. TCRdb keeps only in-frame clones here, not all; method: immunoSEQ multiplex PCR. The sample consists of about 140,000 clones, around 7% of them appearing once. The source material was central memory CD4+ T cells from blood. The receptor source for this set is a woman in her 30s in good health. CDR3s include the opening cysteine and the closing phenylalanine or tryptophan. A D gene is named only where the DNA matches it firmly. Clone size is not always given. Where it is, it says once, few, many or a class for expanded clones.

cdr3_nt cdr3_aa d_call j_call clone_size v_call
TGTGCCAGCAGTTTTCTATCGGGTAGCTCCTACGAGCAGTACTTC CASSFLSGSSYEQYF . TRBJ2-7 . TRBV27
TGTGCCAGTAGTAACCCGGCGGTTAACACTGAAGCTTTCTTT CASSNPAVNTEAFF . TRBJ1-1 . TRBV19
TGCGCCAGCAGCCAGGGGCGGGATGAGCAGTTCTTC CASSQGRDEQFF . TRBJ2-1 . TRBV5-1
TGCGCCAGCAGCTTGTCCGGGATCTCCTACAATGAGCAGTTCTTC CASSLSGISYNEQFF . TRBJ2-1 . TRBV5-1
TGTGCCACACAGGGGTTTGATAGCAATCAGCCCCAGCATTTT CATQGFDSNQPQHF TRBD1 TRBJ1-5 few TRBV2
TGTGCCAGCACACAGGGCCCCTACAATGAGCAGTTCTTC CASTQGPYNEQFF . TRBJ2-1 few TRBV28
TGCGCCAGCAGCCAAGATATGTTCAGGCCAAACCAGCCCCAGCATTTT CASSQDMFRPNQPQHF . TRBJ1-5 many TRBV4-3
TGTGCCAGCAGCGGGACCGGGACAGGGTTTCAGCCCCAGCATTTT CASSGTGTGFQPQHF TRBD1 TRBJ1-5 few TRBV5-8
TGTGCCAGCTCACCAACCCGGAATGAAAAACTGTTTTTT CASSPTRNEKLFF . TRBJ1-4 . TRBV18
TGTGCCAGTACACAACAGGGGGCCGGGACCCAGTACTTC CASTQQGAGTQYF TRBD1 TRBJ2-5 few TRBV19
TGTGCCAGCAGCCGAGCGGGACTAGCGGGCGGCGAGACCCAGTACTTC CASSRAGLAGGETQYF TRBD2 TRBJ2-5 few TRBV5-5
TGCAGCGCAACGGGTGACCGGGAGCTGTTTTTT CSATGDRELFF . TRBJ2-2 many TRBV20-1
TGTGCCAGCACCACAGAGGGAGGGATGGAGACCCAGTACTTC CASTTEGGMETQYF TRBD2 TRBJ2-5 . TRBV2
TGTGCCAGCAGCCCCAACCTAGGCATGAACACTGAAGCTTTCTTT CASSPNLGMNTEAFF . TRBJ1-1 . TRBV7-9
TGTGCCAGCAGCCAAGGACAGGGCTCCTTCATGAACACTGAAGCTTTCTTT CASSQGQGSFMNTEAFF TRBD1 TRBJ1-1 . TRBV16
TGCGCCAGCAGCACCGGGACATCGAACACTGAAGCTTTCTTT CASSTGTSNTEAFF . TRBJ1-1 . TRBV5-1
TGCGCCAGCAGTCATACAGGGGGGACTATAGCTTTCTTT CASSHTGGTIAFF TRBD1 TRBJ1-1 few TRBV5-1
TGTGCCATCAGGGCCCCTGACCAAGAGACCCAGTACTTC CAIRAPDQETQYF . TRBJ2-5 many TRBV10-3
TGTGCCAGCAGCTTAGGTTCGCTAGCCGCAGAGACCCAGTACTTC CASSLGSLAAETQYF . TRBJ2-5 many TRBV11-2
TGTGCCAGCTCACCGACAGGGCAGCAAGAGACCCAGTACTTC CASSPTGQQETQYF TRBD1 TRBJ2-5 few TRBV18
TGTGCCAGCACCGCGGGTACTGGGGCCAACGTCCTGACTTTC CASTAGTGANVLTF . TRBJ2-6 . TRBV28
TGTGCCAGCAGAGATCCGGGACTAGCCCAGAATGAGCAGTTCTTC CASRDPGLAQNEQFF TRBD2 TRBJ2-1 few TRBV6-6
TGTGCCAGCAGTTACCGGAGCGGGGGCACCGGGGAGCTGTTTTTT CASSYRSGGTGELFF TRBD2 TRBJ2-2 . TRBV6-6
TGCGCCAGCAGCCAAGATGGGGGACAGCCCTTCACAGATACGCAGTATTTT CASSQDGGQPFTDTQYF TRBD1 TRBJ2-3 many TRBV4-3
TGTGCCAGCTCACCATTACTCCGGACAGGGGGCGCGGAGACCCAGTACTTC CASSPLLRTGGAETQYF TRBD1 TRBJ2-5 few TRBV18
TGTGCCAGTAGTCCGGGACAGGCCAGAGGAGGTGAAAAACTGTTTTTT CASSPGQARGGEKLFF TRBD1 TRBJ1-4 . TRBV19
TGTGCCAGCAGCTTAACCCTGGTGAGGGCAGGAGAGACCCAGTACTTC CASSLTLVRAGETQYF . TRBJ2-5 once TRBV7-9
TGTGCCAGCTCACCATCCCAGGGGCGGACTGAAGCTTTCTTT CASSPSQGRTEAFF . TRBJ1-1 . TRBV18
TGTGCCAGCAGCCCGGGACAGAGCCCCCCAGATACGCAGTATTTT CASSPGQSPPDTQYF TRBD1 TRBJ2-3 few TRBV7-2
TGTGCCAGCAGTCCACACGACAGGGCTCGCTCTGAAGCTTTCTTT CASSPHDRARSEAFF TRBD1 TRBJ1-1 few TRBV6-5
TGTGCCAGCAGTGTTCAGGGGGCCAGTGGGGATGAGCAGTTCTTC CASSVQGASGDEQFF TRBD1 TRBJ2-1 few TRBV2
TGTGCCAGCTCGCCAAGCGACAGGGGCGACGAGCAGTACTTC CASSPSDRGDEQYF TRBD1 TRBJ2-7 . TRBV18
TGTGCCAGTAGTATAGCCGTCAACACCGGGGAGCTGTTTTTT CASSIAVNTGELFF . TRBJ2-2 few TRBV19
TGTGCCAGCAGTTACGGGAGATGGGGCTACGAGCAGTACTTC CASSYGRWGYEQYF . TRBJ2-7 . TRBV6-5
TGTGCAAGTCGCTTGAGTTATCACAATGAGCAGTTCTTC CASRLSYHNEQFF . TRBJ2-1 few TRBV12-2
TGTGCCAGTACTGACAGGCTCCAGCCCCAGCATTTT CASTDRLQPQHF . TRBJ1-5 many TRBV19
TGTGCCAGCAGCGCCCAGGGGGAGCAGTACTTC CASSAQGEQYF . TRBJ2-7 many TRBV5-4
TGTGCCAGCAGCCAAGGTTCTAGCGGGTTTGCAGATACGCAGTATTTT CASSQGSSGFADTQYF TRBD2 TRBJ2-3 few TRBV4-2
TGTGCCAGCAGCAAAGCGGGAGGGCAAGAGACCCAGTACTTC CASSKAGGQETQYF TRBD2 TRBJ2-5 . TRBV7-9
TGTGCCACCAGCCCACCCTGGACAGGGGGCTCAGATACGCAGTATTTT CATSPPWTGGSDTQYF TRBD1 TRBJ2-3 many TRBV15
TGCGCCAGCAGCCTACGCAGGGTTGGAGAGACCCAGTACTTC CASSLRRVGETQYF . TRBJ2-5 few TRBV4-1
TGCGCCAGCAGCTCACTAGCGCGCGGGACAGATACGCAGTATTTT CASSSLARGTDTQYF TRBD2 TRBJ2-3 few TRBV5-1
TGTGCCAGCAGACTGACTAGCGGGAGCTACGAGCAGTACTTC CASRLTSGSYEQYF TRBD2 TRBJ2-7 . TRBV28
TGTGCCAGCAGCCAAATCCAACTTGGTGGCTACACCTTC CASSQIQLGGYTF . TRBJ1-2 . TRBV5-4
TGTGCCAGCAAGCAGGGCGGGGGGGAGACCCAGTACTTC CASKQGGGETQYF TRBD2 TRBJ2-5 many TRBV2
TGTGCCAGCAGCGGTAGCGGGACAGTTAGCTACAATGAGCAGTTCTTC CASSGSGTVSYNEQFF . TRBJ2-1 . TRBV7-2
TGTGCCAGCTCGCCGTCCACAGGGGGCAAGGGTGAAAAACTGTTTTTT CASSPSTGGKGEKLFF TRBD1 TRBJ1-4 few TRBV18
TGTGCCAGCTCACTGGGACAGGGTATTTACAATGAGCAGTTCTTC CASSLGQGIYNEQFF TRBD1 TRBJ2-1 few TRBV18
TGTGCCAGTAGTACTCGACAGGGGGCGAAGTTTGGCTACACCTTC CASSTRQGAKFGYTF TRBD1 TRBJ1-2 . TRBV19
TGTGCCAGCAGCCGGGGTCGGGGTTCCCTCGACGATGAGCAGTTCTTC CASSRGRGSLDDEQFF . TRBJ2-1 few TRBV14